This T cell receptor beta chain is from a study of T-cell reconstitution after alpha-beta-depleted transplantation in children. Study results and limitations: Surviving recipient T cells and intrathymic progenitors accounted for some patients' high TCRbeta diversity at day 60. Several hundred graft clones that had expanded were reportedly the source of alpha-beta T cells about two months after transplant.

Construction of the TCRbeta library involved unique molecular identifiers. TCRdb reprocessed the PCR reads with MiXCR, giving one entry per CDR3 protein. The table records around 130,000 distinct CDR3 sequences, around a tenth of them present only once. The table lists this clonotype with many counts. Its antigen is as yet unknown. V dropped 7 bases and J dropped 5 bases, with 21 bases sitting between them. The CDR3 is 15 residues long. The source of this sequence is a girl less than two years old who had a stem cell transplant for combined immunodeficiency, so the T cells may come from the graft donor. The J gene is TRBJ2-7, the V gene TRBV12-3 or TRBV12-4; no reliable D call. Sequenced here: PBMCs, mostly from graft donor cells, sampled 180 days after TCRalphabeta/CD19-depleted stem cell transplant. The DNA for the CDR3 is TGTGCCAGCACCCCGCGAGAAGGAGCGCGCGACGAGCAGTACTTC. This translates into CASTPREGARDEQYF.